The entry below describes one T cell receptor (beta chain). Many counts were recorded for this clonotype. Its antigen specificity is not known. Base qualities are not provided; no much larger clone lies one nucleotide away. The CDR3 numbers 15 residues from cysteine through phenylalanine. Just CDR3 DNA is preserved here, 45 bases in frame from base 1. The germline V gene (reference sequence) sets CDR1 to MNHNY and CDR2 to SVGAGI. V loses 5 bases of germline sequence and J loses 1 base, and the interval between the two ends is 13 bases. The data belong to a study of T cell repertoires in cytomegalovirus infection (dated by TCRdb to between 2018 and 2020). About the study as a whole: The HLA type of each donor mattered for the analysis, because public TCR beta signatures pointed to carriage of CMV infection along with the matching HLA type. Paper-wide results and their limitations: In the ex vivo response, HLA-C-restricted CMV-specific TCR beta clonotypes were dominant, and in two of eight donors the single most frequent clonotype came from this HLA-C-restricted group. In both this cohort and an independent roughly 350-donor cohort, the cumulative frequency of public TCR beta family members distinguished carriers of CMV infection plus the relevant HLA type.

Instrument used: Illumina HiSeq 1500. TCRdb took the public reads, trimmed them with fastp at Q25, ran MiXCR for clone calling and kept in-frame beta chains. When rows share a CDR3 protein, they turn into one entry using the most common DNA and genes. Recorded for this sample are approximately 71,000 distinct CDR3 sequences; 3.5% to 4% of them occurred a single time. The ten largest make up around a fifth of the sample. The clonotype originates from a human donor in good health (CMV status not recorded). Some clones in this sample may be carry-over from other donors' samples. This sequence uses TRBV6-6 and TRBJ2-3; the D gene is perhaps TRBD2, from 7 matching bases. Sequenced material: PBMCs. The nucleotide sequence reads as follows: TGTGCCAGCAGTGGGGGGGCGGCGGGCACAGATACGCAGTATTTT. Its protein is CASSGGAAGTDTQYF.